The 6 T cell receptor beta chains below were found in one sample sequenced in a study of T cell responses to AZD1222 COVID-19 vaccine. Only in-frame clones appear in the TCRdb table, and some are missing; sequencing was by immunoSEQ multiplex PCR. The repertoire includes some 90,000 clones, about 90% of them detected once, and 16% sits in the top ten. Sequencing used peripheral blood, obtained on day 0 of AZD1222 vaccination. Every receptor here comes from an adult in good health.

This clone was seen only a few times. The chain joins TRBV10-1 to TRBJ1-6; TRBD1 is a possible D gene (5 bases). This CDR3 has 13 residues. From germline, CDR1 is WNHNN and CDR2 SYGVQD (reference sequence). With 1 base removed from V and 10 bases from J, the gap between germline ends came to 8 bases. CDR3 DNA sequence: TGCGCCAGCAGTGAGTTCGGGGCCTCACCCCTCCACTTT. Protein sequence: CASSEFGASPLHF.

The sample holds one count of this clone. The CDR3 DNA is TGTGCCAGCAGCTTAGTAGGACTAGTTAACACCGGGGAGCTGTTTTTT. Protein sequence: CASSLVGLVNTGELFF. The rearrangement joins TRBV7-2 to TRBJ2-2, with 7 bases lining up with TRBD2. CDR1 is SGHTA, CDR2 FQGNSA, per germline. Losses at the gene ends were 1 base for V and 2 bases for J; bases not matched to a gene: 4. The CDR3 has 16 residues.

V and J are TRBV4-1 and TRBJ1-2; no reliable D call. CDR1 MGHRA and CDR2 YSYEKL come from the germline V gene. CDR3 length: 15 amino acids. Trimming took 3 bases from V and 8 from J, leaving 19 bases between them. CDR3 sequence (DNA): TGCGCCAGCAGCCACGGCGCCGATGCGATCAGAGGCTACACCTTC. Its protein is CASSHGADAIRGYTF.

The chain recombines TRBV6-1 with TRBJ1-1; TRBD1 is a possible D gene (5 bases). The CDR3 consists of 12 residues. Between the trimmed V and J ends, which lost 2 bases and 11 bases, there was a span of 12 bases. CDR1 is MNHNS and CDR2 is SASEGT in the germline V gene. In DNA form, the CDR3 reads TGTGCCAGCAGTGAAAGCAGGGTCGATGCTTTCTTT. This encodes CASSESRVDAFF.

The rearrangement links TRBV7-9 to TRBJ1-2, with 9 positions matching TRBD1. Trimming at V came to 4 bases and at J to 7 bases, leaving 4 bases not matched to a gene. CDR1 and CDR2 from the germline V gene are SEHNR and FQNEAQ (reference sequence). The CDR3 spans 13 residues. The CDR3 DNA follows: TGTGCCAGCAGCTCGGACAGGGGAGCTGGCTACACCTTC. It encodes CASSSDRGAGYTF.

The chain combines TRBV28 with TRBJ1-4; 8 bases fit TRBD1. Germline CDR1 and CDR2: MDHEN and SYDVKM. The CDR3 length is 15 residues. J was trimmed by 7 bases and V by 1 base; bases with no gene match: 5. Here the CDR3 reads CASSLYQGAPEKLFF. The CDR3 DNA sequence: TGTGCCAGCAGTTTATATCAGGGGGCGCCTGAAAAACTGTTTTTT.